This T cell receptor (beta chain) was found in a study of cytomegalovirus exposure and HLA in healthy donors. Study-level background: The roughly 130 validation repertoires, a later analysis reported, used the same platform as the approximately 670 repertoires from the first cohort. Findings of the study overall: Cytomegalovirus status was reportedly diagnosed by the classifier with high specificity and sensitivity. Usually a TCR sequence was rare, but some public TCRs were found in many donors.

Germline assignment: CDR1 GTSNPN and CDR2 SVGIG (reference sequence). V shed 0 bases and J shed 7 bases, with 6 bases lying between them. The CDR3 runs to 11 residues. Clones were read by immunoSEQ multiplex PCR, and TCRdb kept only the in-frame ones, dropping some. The sample lists roughly 330,000 clones, around 90% occurring once. About this clone itself: Its antigen is currently unknown.

This sequence originates from a woman aged 25 to 39 in good health and CMV-seropositive. The chain couples TRBV30 to TRBJ1-1; no firm D call. The source material was PBMCs. The CDR3, as DNA: TGTGCCTGGAGTGTACAGAATGAAGCTTTCTTT. Its translation: CAWSVQNEAFF. Together with reference TRBV30 and TRBJ1-1, the CDR3 gives the full variable domain: SQTIHQWPATLVQPVGSPLSLECTVEGTSNPNLYWYRQAAGRGLQLLFYSVGIGQISSEVPQNLSASRPQDRQFILSSKKLLLSDSGFYLCAWSVQNEAFFGQGTRLTVV.